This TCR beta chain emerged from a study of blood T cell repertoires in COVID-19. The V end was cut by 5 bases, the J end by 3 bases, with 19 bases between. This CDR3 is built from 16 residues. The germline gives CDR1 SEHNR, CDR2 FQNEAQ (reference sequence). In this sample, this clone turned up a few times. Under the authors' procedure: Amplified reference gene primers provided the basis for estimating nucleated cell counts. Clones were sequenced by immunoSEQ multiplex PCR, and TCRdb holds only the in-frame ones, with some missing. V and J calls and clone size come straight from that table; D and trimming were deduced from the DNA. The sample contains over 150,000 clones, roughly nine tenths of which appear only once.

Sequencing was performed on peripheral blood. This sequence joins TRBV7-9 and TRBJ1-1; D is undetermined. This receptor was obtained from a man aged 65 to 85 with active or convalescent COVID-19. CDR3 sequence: CASSPPQFAGDTEAFF. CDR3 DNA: TGTGCCAGCAGCCCCCCCCAATTCGCGGGAGACACTGAAGCTTTCTTT.